Presented here are 32 T cell receptor beta chains from one specimen sequenced in a study of CD8+ T cells in alopecia areata. Isolated RNA was reverse transcribed into cDNA used as the sequencing template. Sequenced by immunoSEQ multiplex PCR; TCRdb stores in-frame clones only, minus some. The sample consists of 150,000 to 200,000 clones, about 60% of them appearing once. Source material: CD4+ T cells sorted from blood. These receptors were taken from a human donor in good health.

V and J are TRBV6-1 and TRBJ2-2; D is ambiguous. Trimming took off 4 bases at V and 5 bases at J, with 14 bases between the two ends. Germline V lookup: CDR1 MNHNS, CDR2 SASEGT. The CDR3 has 15 amino acids. The CDR3 loop reads CASSVLLETTGELFF. CDR3 nucleotide sequence: TGTGCCAGCAGTGTCCTCCTGGAAACTACCGGGGAGCTGTTTTTT.

The rearrangement joins TRBV29-1 to TRBJ2-7; D may be TRBD1 (5 bases). There are 17 residues in the CDR3. Per germline, CDR1 SQVTM and CDR2 ANQGSEA. The V gene lost 5 bases and the J gene lost 3 bases, with 26 bases spanning the gap. The CDR3 protein is CSVLRIQFDRLDYEQYF. CDR3 nucleotides: TGCAGCGTTCTACGAATCCAATTTGACAGACTTGACTACGAGCAGTACTTC.

This clone was observed a single time. The chain is built from TRBV5-1 and TRBJ2-3; D is undetermined. V was shortened by 8 bases and J by 1 base, with 11 bases between the two germline ends. The CDR3 totals 13 residues. Germline lookup yields CDR1 SGHRS and CDR2 YFSETQ. For the CDR3, the DNA is TGCGCCAGTTCGGTATCGGGCACAGATACGCAGTATTTT. It translates to CASSVSGTDTQYF.

The chain links TRBV7-8 to TRBJ2-1, with 9 bases lining up with TRBD2. J lost 0 bases, V lost 2 bases, and 2 bases had no gene match. Germline assignment: CDR1 SGHVS and CDR2 FQNEAQ. CDR3 length: 16 amino acids. This chain's CDR3 is CASSLTSGHSYNEQFF. The DNA of the CDR3 is TGTGCCAGCAGCTTAACTAGCGGGCACTCCTACAATGAGCAGTTCTTC.

V usage is TRBV30 and J usage is TRBJ1-1; no clear D. The germline V gene has CDR1 GTSNPN and CDR2 SVGIG (reference sequence). This CDR3 comprises 12 residues. The CDR3 here is CLVGGMNTEAFF. CDR3 nucleotides: TGTTTGGTGGGAGGAATGAACACTGAAGCTTTCTTT.

The V gene is TRBV5-6, the J gene TRBJ2-1, with TRBD2 matching over 14 bases. The junction had 4 bases not matched to a gene; V was cut back by 3 bases and J by 8 bases. In germline, CDR1 is SGHDT, CDR2 YYEEEE. CDR3 length equals 15 residues. The DNA of the CDR3 is TGTGCCAGCAGCTCGGGACTAGCGGGAGTCTATGAGCAGTTCTTC. It codes for CASSSGLAGVYEQFF.

The chain has TRBV6-5 and TRBJ2-7; D call uncertain. The CDR3 spans 12 residues. With 6 bases removed from V and 2 bases from J, the gap between germline ends came to 8 bases. Germline-derived CDR1 and CDR2 are MNHEY and SVGAGI. Here the CDR3 DNA reads TGTGCCAGCAGCAACGGGCCCTACGAGCAGTACTTC. Encoded protein: CASSNGPYEQYF.

This clone came up a few times. The chain couples TRBV7-3 to TRBJ2-3; the D gene is possibly TRBD2 (5 bases). The germline CDR1 and CDR2 sequences are SGHTA and FQGTGA. V was pared by 3 bases and J by 1 base, with 11 bases between. CDR3 size: 15 residues. CDR3 coding DNA: TGTGCCAGCAGCTTGAGCGGTTTGGGCACAGATACGCAGTATTTT. Translating gives CASSLSGLGTDTQYF.

This chain links TRBV25-1 with TRBJ2-5; D is ambiguous. Trimming shortened V by 1 base and J by 4 bases, and 10 bases separated the two germline ends. The germline gives CDR1 MGHDK, CDR2 SYGVNS. CDR3 length: 14 amino acids. CDR3 sequence reads: CASSELVGSETQYF. The CDR3 nucleotides are TGTGCCAGCAGTGAATTGGTGGGATCAGAGACCCAGTACTTC. The whole variable domain, remainder taken from reference TRBV25-1 and TRBJ2-5, is EADIYQTPRYLVIGTGKKITLECSQTMGHDKMYWYQQDPGMELHLIHYSYGVNSTEKGDLSSESTVSRIRTEHFPLTLESARPSHTSQYLCASSELVGSETQYFGPGTRLLVL.

The chain has TRBV19 and TRBJ2-5; D gene ambiguous. Germline CDR1 and CDR2: LNHDA and SQIVND (reference sequence). This CDR3 is built from 14 residues. V shed 8 bases and J shed 8 bases, with 21 bases lying between them. The CDR3 loop is CASSPAGPLVTQYF. CDR3 sequence (DNA): TGTGCCAGTTCACCGGCAGGCCCGCTTGTAACCCAGTACTTC. Based on the CDR3 plus reference TRBV19 and TRBJ2-5, the full variable domain is DGGITQSPKYLFRKEGQNVTLSCEQNLNHDAMYWYRQDPGQGLRLIYYSQIVNDFQKGDIAEGYSVSREKKESFPLTVTSAQKNPTAFYLCASSPAGPLVTQYFGPGTRLLVL.

This clone was seen only once. The CDR3 nucleotides are TGTGCCAGCAGTCAGGGGCTCAACTACGAGCAGTACTTC. The encoded protein is CASSQGLNYEQYF. The chain couples TRBV2 to TRBJ2-7, with D possibly TRBD1 on 6 matching bases. The V end lost 5 bases, the J end lost 3 bases, and 11 bases lay between the germline ends. The germline gives CDR1 SNHLY, CDR2 FYNNEI. The CDR3 extends over 13 amino acids.

The rearrangement links TRBV29-1 to TRBJ2-4; the match to TRBD1 covers 8 bases. Germline loops: CDR1 SQVTM, CDR2 ANQGSEA. The CDR3 is 15 residues long. V trimming: 7 bases; J trimming: 4 bases; junction bases outside the gene matches: 12. CDR3: CSAIGQGKSKNIQYF. The CDR3 nucleotides are TGCAGCGCTATAGGACAGGGAAAAAGTAAAAACATTCAGTACTTC.

CDR3 residues: CASSRDREVNEQYF. Here the CDR3 DNA reads TGCGCCAGCAGTAGGGACAGGGAGGTCAACGAGCAGTACTTC. This chain joins TRBV5-1 and TRBJ2-7, with 9 bases fitting TRBD1. The CDR3 has 14 residues. The junction had 8 bases not matched to a gene; V was cut back by 5 bases and J by 5 bases. CDR1 and CDR2 (germline): SGHRS, YFSETQ.

This clone was seen more than once but under ten times. The V and J genes are TRBV29-1 and TRBJ1-4, with D unclear. The length of the CDR3 is 13 residues. The V end lost 3 bases, the J end lost 4 bases, and 9 bases lay between the germline ends. Germline V gives CDR1 SQVTM, CDR2 ANQGSEA. The CDR3 sequence is CSVERQLNEKLFF. DNA of the CDR3: TGCAGCGTTGAGCGGCAGCTTAATGAAAAACTGTTTTTT.

The chain carries TRBV6-5 and TRBJ1-2, with D possibly matching TRBD1 (6 bases). The CDR3 covers 14 residues. Germline CDR1 reads MNHEY; CDR2 reads SVGAGI. Trimming removed 7 bases at V and 3 bases at J, with 15 bases between. In DNA, the CDR3 is TGTGCCAGCACCAAGACAGCAGGGGACTATGGCTACACCTTC. It translates to CASTKTAGDYGYTF.

The chain links TRBV11-1 to TRBJ2-7; the D is unclear. Per germline, CDR1 SGHAT and CDR2 FQDESV (reference sequence). The CDR3 is made up of 13 amino acids. V was trimmed by 0 bases and J by 3 bases, leaving 6 bases between them. In DNA form, the CDR3 reads TGTGCCAGCAGCTTAGCACATGACTACGAGCAGTACTTC. Translation: CASSLAHDYEQYF.

This clone was observed a single time. One junction end disagrees with the germline gene, perhaps due to a read error. The V gene is TRBV7-7, the J gene TRBJ2-7, with D unresolved. This CDR3 has 15 amino acids. The V gene's germline CDR1 is SSHAT and CDR2 FNYEAQ (reference sequence). For the CDR3, the DNA is TGTGCTAGCAGCGATGGACGAAGGTCATCCTACGAGCAGTACTTC. Translation gives CASSDGRRSSYEQYF.

This rearrangement joins TRBV2 to TRBJ1-3; D remains unclear. The CDR3 length is 14 residues. Trimming stripped 4 bases from V and 4 bases from J, with 11 bases between. Germline CDR1 reads SNHLY; CDR2 reads FYNNEI. CDR3 protein: CASSGLGFGNTIYF. For the CDR3, the DNA is TGTGCCAGCAGTGGCCTGGGATTCGGAAACACCATATATTTT.

The J gene is TRBJ2-6, the V gene TRBV6-5; D gene unclear. Trimming took off 6 bases at V and 2 bases at J, with 8 bases between the two ends. The CDR3 sequence is 14 residues long. Germline V gene sequence: CDR1 MNHEY, CDR2 SVGAGI. CDR3 bases: TGTGCCAGCAGATTTAACCCTGGGGCCAACGTCCTGACTTTC. Amino acids: CASRFNPGANVLTF.

V gene TRBV7-9 combines with J gene TRBJ1-1; D possibly corresponds to TRBD1 (5 bases). V gave up 5 bases and J gave up 0 bases, with 13 bases separating them. The CDR3 is 15 residues long. Per germline, CDR1 SEHNR and CDR2 FQNEAQ (reference sequence). In DNA, the CDR3 is TGTGCCAGCAGCCGTCGGGACGGAATGAACACTGAAGCTTTCTTT. This codes for CASSRRDGMNTEAFF.

This chain joins TRBV5-1 and TRBJ2-7; no clear D gene. Germline CDR1 SGHRS, CDR2 YFSETQ. This CDR3 has 13 amino acids. Trimming stripped 0 bases from V and 2 bases from J, with 6 bases between. Written as DNA, the CDR3 is TGCGCCAGCAGCTTGGACAGCCCCTACGAGCAGTACTTC. This codes for CASSLDSPYEQYF.

The chain carries TRBV7-9 and TRBJ2-7, with D maybe TRBD1 (5 bases). Germline V CDR1 and CDR2: SEHNR, FQNEAQ (reference sequence). This CDR3 has 14 amino acids. Trimming left V 3 bases short and J 3 bases short, with 12 bases between. CDR3 protein: CASSFQGSIYEQYF. The DNA of the CDR3 is TGTGCCAGCAGCTTCCAGGGTTCTATCTACGAGCAGTACTTC.

The gene calls are TRBV30 and TRBJ1-2, with D perhaps TRBD1 (5 bases). The V gene's germline CDR1 is GTSNPN and CDR2 SVGIG (reference sequence). The CDR3 contains 16 residues. Trimming stripped 2 bases from V and 5 bases from J, with 21 bases between. The CDR3 DNA reads TGTGCCTGGAGTCCAGCCGGGACGAGAAAATCGTATGGCTACACCTTC. Its protein is CAWSPAGTRKSYGYTF.

This sequence joins TRBV6-5 and TRBJ1-2; tentative D call: TRBD1 (5 bases). Germline V gives CDR1 MNHEY, CDR2 SVGAGI. This CDR3 has 12 residues. Trimming cost V 8 bases and J 4 bases, with 11 bases left between them. This CDR3 reads CASGRASYGYTF. CDR3 nucleotides: TGTGCCAGCGGCAGGGCTTCCTATGGCTACACCTTC.

The chain couples TRBV27 to TRBJ2-7; D not resolved. The V gene's germline CDR1 is MNHEY and CDR2 SMNVEV (reference sequence). The CDR3 is made up of 13 amino acids. Trimming removed 11 bases from V and 3 bases from J, with 17 bases in between. CDR3 DNA: TGTGCCTCCCGTCGTGCGGACCTCTACGAGCAGTACTTC. As protein: CASRRADLYEQYF.

Remarks on this clone: This same CDR3 is encoded by further DNA sequences in the sample. The gene calls are TRBV5-1 and TRBJ2-7; 13 nucleotides line up with TRBD2. V lost 7 bases, J lost 3 bases, and 1 base stayed unmatched. Germline CDR1 reads SGHRS; CDR2 reads YFSETQ. CDR3 length: 13 amino acids. The CDR3 sequence is CASRTSGSYEQYF. The CDR3 DNA reads as TGCGCCAGCCGGACTAGCGGGAGCTACGAGCAGTACTTC.

The gene calls are TRBV27 and TRBJ2-6, with D unclear. The CDR3 covers 14 residues. Germline V gives CDR1 MNHEY, CDR2 SMNVEV (reference sequence). V dropped 2 bases and J dropped 1 base, with 3 bases sitting between them. CDR3 nucleotide sequence: TGTGCCAGCAGTTTAGTTTCTGGGGCCAACGTCCTGACTTTC. As protein: CASSLVSGANVLTF.

The chain links TRBV29-1 to TRBJ2-2; TRBD1 matches at 7 bases. The CDR3 spans 11 residues. Germline-derived CDR1 and CDR2 are SQVTM and ANQGSEA. V was clipped by 8 bases and J by 7 bases; unmatched bases: 4. CDR3 DNA sequence: TGCAGCTTCCGGGACAGCGGGGAGCTGTTTTTT. Translated, it gives CSFRDSGELFF.

This clone was detected a few times. The chain employs TRBV11-2 and TRBJ2-3, with a weak D call TRBD1 (6 bases). V shed 3 bases and J shed 1 base, with 20 bases lying between them. Germline CDR1 reads SGHAT; CDR2 reads FQNNGV. The CDR3 is 18 amino acids. This CDR3 reads CASSLARGRGRGTDTQYF. The CDR3 region has the DNA TGTGCCAGCAGCTTGGCCAGGGGACGAGGTCGCGGCACAGATACGCAGTATTTT.

This clone has a handful of counts. Other DNA sequences from this sample encode an identical CDR3 as well. The CDR3 region is CASRIDSSYEQYF. As DNA, the CDR3 is TGTGCCAGCAGAATAGATAGCTCCTACGAGCAGTACTTC. This chain joins TRBV28 and TRBJ2-7; unclear D gene. The CDR3 covers 13 residues. Per germline, CDR1 MDHEN and CDR2 SYDVKM. The V end lost 6 bases, the J end lost 0 bases, and 9 bases lay between the germline ends.

This chain uses TRBV11-2 with TRBJ2-2; D not resolved. Trimming pared 1 base from V and 10 bases from J, leaving 10 bases between. Germline values: CDR1 SGHAT, CDR2 FQNNGV. This CDR3 region has 13 residues. The CDR3 loop is CASSLAPHQELFF. The CDR3 DNA is TGTGCCAGCAGCTTAGCCCCGCACCAGGAGCTGTTTTTT. Supplemented by reference TRBV11-2 and TRBJ2-2, the full variable domain reads EAGVAQSPRYKIIEKRQSVAFWCNPISGHATLYWYQQILGQGPKLLIQFQNNGVVDDSQLPKDRFSAERLKGVDSTLKIQPAKLEDSAVYLCASSLAPHQELFFGEGSRLTVL.

This clone was found a few times. The J gene is TRBJ2-6, the V gene TRBV6-6; no clear D gene. V was cut by 8 bases and J by 3 bases, with 5 bases left in between. The germline V gene encodes CDR1 MNHNY and CDR2 SVGAGI (reference sequence). The CDR3 sequence is 12 residues long. CDR3 in DNA: TGTGCCAGCGCATATGGGGCCAACGTCCTGACTTTC. It translates to CASAYGANVLTF.